The 14 T cell receptor beta chains given below trace back to one sample, sequenced in a study of glioma-infiltrating T cells. Amplification of TCR alpha and beta CDR3 regions from RNA used iRepertoire nested multiplex PCR. Each CDR3 protein gets one entry after TCRdb re-called the multiplex PCR reads with MiXCR. The table lists about 410,000 distinct CDR3 sequences, roughly 41% of them singletons, with approximately 12% in the top ten. Specimen: glioma tissue, nonneoplastic brain tissue, or PBMCs (not recorded which). The source of these receptors is a human donor with low-grade glioma or glioblastoma, undergoing nonglioma brain surgery, or in good health (not recorded which).

The chain uses TRBV5-1 and TRBJ2-2; D remains unclear. The CDR3 is 16 amino acids. Between the trimmed V and J ends, which lost 1 base and 4 bases, there was a span of 14 bases. Germline-derived CDR1 and CDR2 are SGHRS and YFSETQ. The CDR3 region has the DNA TGCGCCAGCAGCTTGTCCGGGCTCCGCGGCACCGGGGAGCTGTTTTTT. It is translated as CASSLSGLRGTGELFF.

This clonotype has only a few counts. The chain has TRBV20-1 and TRBJ1-6; D gene unclear. V was cut by 0 bases and J by 6 bases, with 15 bases left in between. Germline lookup yields CDR1 DFQATT and CDR2 SNEGSKA (reference sequence). CDR3 size: 16 residues. Here the CDR3 reads CSAREGSLKGNSPLHF. CDR3 in DNA: TGCAGTGCTAGAGAGGGCAGCCTAAAGGGTAATTCACCCCTCCACTTT.

The sample holds one count of this clonotype. The J gene is TRBJ2-3, the V gene TRBV28; D could derive from TRBD1 or TRBD2 (5 bases each). Per germline, CDR1 MDHEN and CDR2 SYDVKM. Between the trimmed V and J ends, which lost 4 bases and 2 bases, there was a span of 19 bases. The CDR3 consists of 17 residues. DNA for the CDR3: TGTGCCAGCAGTTCAACCCGCGTCTGGGGGTCCACAGATACGCAGTATTTT. Its translation is CASSSTRVWGSTDTQYF.

This clonotype was seen repeatedly, ten times or more. CDR3 sequence reads: CASSSRGVAPTDTQYF. Here the CDR3 DNA reads TGTGCCAGCAGTTCGCGCGGGGTAGCCCCCACAGATACGCAGTATTTT. This chain uses TRBV28 with TRBJ2-3; possible D gene TRBD2, 6 bases. V lost 4 bases and J lost 2, with 16 bases in between. Germline CDR1 reads MDHEN; CDR2 reads SYDVKM. The CDR3 extends over 16 amino acids. The full variable domain, rest sourced from reference TRBV28 and TRBJ2-3, is DVKVTQSSRYLVKRTGEKVFLECVQDMDHENMFWYRQDPGLGLRLIYFSYDVKMKEKGDIPEGYSVSREKKERFSLILESASTNQTSMYLCASSSRGVAPTDTQYFGPGTRLTVL.

A remark on this clonotype: This may arise from a read error, as a much more abundant clone is one base away. The rearrangement links TRBV6-1 to TRBJ2-1; 8 bases are shared with TRBD2. Germline V gene sequence: CDR1 MNHNS, CDR2 SASEGT. The CDR3 is 15 residues long. CDR3 nucleotides: TGTGCCGGCAGTCAACTAGCGGATTCCTACAATGAGCAGTTCTTC. Amino acids: CAGSQLADSYNEQFF.

Points on this clonotype: A read error may explain this, as a much larger clone is one base away. The J gene is TRBJ2-3, the V gene TRBV27; D not certain. Germline V CDR1 and CDR2: MNHEY, SMNVEV (reference sequence). The CDR3 length is 14 residues. The CDR3: CASSPPGYPDTKYF. CDR3 coding DNA: TGTGCCAGCAGTCCCCCTGGCTATCCAGATACGAAGTATTTT.

The table lists this clonotype with many counts. The rearrangement uses TRBV28 and TRBJ1-1; 10 bases are a match to TRBD1. The CDR3 has 14 residues. The germline V gene has CDR1 MDHEN and CDR2 SYDVKM. V was pared by 6 bases and J by 4 bases, with 5 bases of the junction left unmatched. Here the CDR3 reads CASSPDRGPTEAFF. CDR3 DNA: TGTGCCAGCAGCCCTGACAGGGGGCCCACTGAAGCTTTCTTT.

The CDR3 bases are TGTGCCAGTAGTATAGATCCCGGGACAGATACGCAGTATTTT. Its protein product is CASSIDPGTDTQYF. V and J are TRBV19 and TRBJ2-3; D ambiguous. CDR1 and CDR2 from the germline V gene are LNHDA and SQIVND (reference sequence). V lost 0 bases and J 3 bases, leaving 7 bases between the germline ends. This CDR3 has 14 residues. Supplemented by reference TRBV19 and TRBJ2-3, the full variable domain reads DGGITQSPKYLFRKEGQNVTLSCEQNLNHDAMYWYRQDPGQGLRLIYYSQIVNDFQKGDIAEGYSVSREKKESFPLTVTSAQKNPTAFYLCASSIDPGTDTQYFGPGTRLTVL.

This clonotype has just a few counts. The chain links TRBV7-3 to TRBJ1-1; 9 bases align to TRBD1. The CDR3 loop spans 13 amino acids. CDR1 SGHTA and CDR2 FQGTGA come from the germline V gene. The trim removed 7 bases at V and 5 bases at J, leaving 5 bases unmatched. DNA for the CDR3: TGTGCCAGCAAAAGGACAGGGGAGACTGAAGCTTTCTTT. Its protein is CASKRTGETEAFF. Full variable domain (outside the CDR3, taken from reference TRBV7-3 and TRBJ1-1): GAGVSQTPSNKVTEKGKYVELRCDPISGHTALYWYRQSLGQGPEFLIYFQGTGAADDSGLPNDRFFAVRPEGSVSTLKIQRTERGDSAVYLCASKRTGETEAFFGQGTRLTVV.

This clonotype was detected many times. The chain uses TRBV6-1 and TRBJ2-3; 7 positions match TRBD2. CDR3 length: 16 residues. Germline CDR1 reads MNHNS; CDR2 reads SASEGT. V lost 8 bases, J lost 4 bases, and 15 bases stayed unmatched. CDR3 coding DNA: TGTGCCAGCCTCTCTCTTAGGGGAGGGCCGGCAGATACGCAGTATTTT. Amino acids: CASLSLRGGPADTQYF.

This clonotype was detected many times. This rearrangement joins TRBV6-1 to TRBJ2-7; D remains ambiguous. V lost 6 bases and J lost 4, with 7 bases in between. The germline gives CDR1 MNHNS, CDR2 SASEGT. There are 11 residues in the CDR3. The chain's CDR3 is CASRYTYEQYF. CDR3 DNA: TGTGCCAGCAGATACACTTACGAGCAGTACTTC.

This clonotype was counted between two and nine times. The chain has TRBV28 and TRBJ1-2; 9 nucleotides agree with TRBD1. CDR3 length: 15 residues. Trimming cost V 2 bases and J 2 bases; bases outside gene matches: 3. Germline-derived CDR1 and CDR2 are MDHEN and SYDVKM. Here the CDR3 DNA reads TGTGCCAGCAGTTTAGCCGGGACAGGGAACTATGGCTACACCTTC. Translated: CASSLAGTGNYGYTF.

This clonotype was seen more than once but under ten times. This sequence joins TRBV6-5 and TRBJ2-1; 7 bases line up with TRBD2. V lost 0 bases, J lost 4 bases, and 6 bases stayed unmatched. The length of the CDR3 is 16 residues. The germline CDR1 and CDR2 sequences are MNHEY and SVGAGI. CDR3: CASSYSSSGFYNEQFF. CDR3 nucleotide sequence: TGTGCCAGCAGTTACTCGTCTAGCGGATTTTACAATGAGCAGTTCTTC.

This chain links TRBV7-2 with TRBJ2-7, with D perhaps given as TRBD1 or TRBD2 (7 bases each). The V end was cut by 2 bases, the J end by 5 bases, with 13 bases between. This CDR3 region has 14 residues. Germline lookup yields CDR1 SGHTA and CDR2 FQGNSA. CDR3 sequence: CASSLRGGGDEQYF. CDR3 coding DNA: TGTGCCAGCAGCTTAAGGGGAGGGGGCGACGAGCAGTACTTC.